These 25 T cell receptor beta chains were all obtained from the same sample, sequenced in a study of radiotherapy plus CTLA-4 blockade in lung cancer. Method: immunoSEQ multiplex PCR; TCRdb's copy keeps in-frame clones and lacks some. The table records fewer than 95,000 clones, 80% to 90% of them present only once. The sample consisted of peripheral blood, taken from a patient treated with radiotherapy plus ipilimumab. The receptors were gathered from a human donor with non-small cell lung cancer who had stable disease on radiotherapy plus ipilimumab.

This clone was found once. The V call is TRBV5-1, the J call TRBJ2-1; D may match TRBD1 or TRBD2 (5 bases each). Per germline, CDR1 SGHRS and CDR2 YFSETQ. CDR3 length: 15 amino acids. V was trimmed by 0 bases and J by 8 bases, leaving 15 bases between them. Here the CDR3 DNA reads TGCGCCAGCAGCTTGGGAGGGCTTGGGGCCCATGAGCAGTTCTTC. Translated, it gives CASSLGGLGAHEQFF.

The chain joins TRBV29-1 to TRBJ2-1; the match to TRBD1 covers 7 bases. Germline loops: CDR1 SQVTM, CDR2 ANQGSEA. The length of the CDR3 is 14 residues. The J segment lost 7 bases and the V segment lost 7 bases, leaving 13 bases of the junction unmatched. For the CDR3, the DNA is TGCAGCGCCCGGAAGACAGGGTGGAGGAATGAGCAGTTCTTC. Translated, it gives CSARKTGWRNEQFF.

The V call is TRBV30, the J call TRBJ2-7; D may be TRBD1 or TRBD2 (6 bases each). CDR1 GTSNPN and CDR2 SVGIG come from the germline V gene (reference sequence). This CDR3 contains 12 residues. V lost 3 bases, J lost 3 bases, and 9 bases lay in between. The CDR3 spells CAWRGGGYEQYF. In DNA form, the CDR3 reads TGTGCCTGGAGGGGGGGCGGCTACGAGCAGTACTTC. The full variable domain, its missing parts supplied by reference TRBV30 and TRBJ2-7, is SQTIHQWPATLVQPVGSPLSLECTVEGTSNPNLYWYRQAAGRGLQLLFYSVGIGQISSEVPQNLSASRPQDRQFILSSKKLLLSDSGFYLCAWRGGGYEQYFGPGTRLTVT.

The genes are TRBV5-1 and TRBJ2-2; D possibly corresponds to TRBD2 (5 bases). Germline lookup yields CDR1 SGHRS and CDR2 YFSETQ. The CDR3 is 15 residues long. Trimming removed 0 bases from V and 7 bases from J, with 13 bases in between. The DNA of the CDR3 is TGCGCCAGCAGCTTGGCCGGGGAGATCAGCGGGGAGCTGTTTTTT. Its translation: CASSLAGEISGELFF.

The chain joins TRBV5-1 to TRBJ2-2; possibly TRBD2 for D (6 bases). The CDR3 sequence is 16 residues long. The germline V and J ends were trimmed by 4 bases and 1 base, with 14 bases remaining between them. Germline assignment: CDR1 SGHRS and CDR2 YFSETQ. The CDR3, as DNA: TGCGCCAGCAGCAGAGAGGGGCGGGGGAACACCGGGGAGCTGTTTTTT. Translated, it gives CASSREGRGNTGELFF.

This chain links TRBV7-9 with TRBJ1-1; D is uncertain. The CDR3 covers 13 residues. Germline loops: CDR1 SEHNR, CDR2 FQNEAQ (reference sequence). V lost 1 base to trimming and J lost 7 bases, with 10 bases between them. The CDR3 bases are TGTGCCAGCAGCTTAGGAGTGACCCTTGAAGCTTTCTTT. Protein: CASSLGVTLEAFF.

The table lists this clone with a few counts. The CDR3 here is CASSQGFSTDTQYF. CDR3 bases: TGTGCCAGCTCCCAGGGGTTTAGCACAGATACGCAGTATTTT. This chain joins TRBV18 and TRBJ2-3, with D perhaps TRBD1 (6 bases). The CDR3 is 14 residues long. Germline CDR1 is KGHSH and CDR2 is LQKENI. V was cut by 6 bases and J by 0 bases, with 10 bases left in between.

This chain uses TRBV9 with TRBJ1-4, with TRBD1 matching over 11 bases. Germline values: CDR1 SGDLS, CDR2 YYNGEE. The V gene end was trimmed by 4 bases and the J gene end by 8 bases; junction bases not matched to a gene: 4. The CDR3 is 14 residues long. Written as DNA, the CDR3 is TGTGCCAGCAGCTTTGGGACAGGGGGAGAAAAACTGTTTTTT. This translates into CASSFGTGGEKLFF. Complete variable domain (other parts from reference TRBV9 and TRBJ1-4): DSGVTQTPKHLITATGQRVTLRCSPRSGDLSVYWYQQSLDQGLQFLIQYYNGEERAKGNILERFSAQQFPDLHSELNLSSLELGDSALYFCASSFGTGGEKLFFGSGTQLSVL.

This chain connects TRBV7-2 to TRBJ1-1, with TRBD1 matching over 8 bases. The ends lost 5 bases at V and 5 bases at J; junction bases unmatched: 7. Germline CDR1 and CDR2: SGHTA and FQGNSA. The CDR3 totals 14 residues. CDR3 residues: CASSLGTGRTEAFF. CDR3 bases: TGTGCCAGCAGCCTAGGGACAGGCAGGACTGAAGCTTTCTTT.

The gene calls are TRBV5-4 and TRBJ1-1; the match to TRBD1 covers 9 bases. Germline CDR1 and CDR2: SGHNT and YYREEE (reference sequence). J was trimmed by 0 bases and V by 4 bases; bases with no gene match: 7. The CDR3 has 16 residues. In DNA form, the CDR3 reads TGTGCCAGCAGCCCAACCGGGACAGGGCTGAACACTGAAGCTTTCTTT. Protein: CASSPTGTGLNTEAFF.

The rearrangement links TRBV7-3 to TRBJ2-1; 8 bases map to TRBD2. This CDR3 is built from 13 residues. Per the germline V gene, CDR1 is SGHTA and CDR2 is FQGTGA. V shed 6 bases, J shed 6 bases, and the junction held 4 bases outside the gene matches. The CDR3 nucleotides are TGTGCCAGCAGATCCAGCGGGGGCAATGAGCAGTTCTTC. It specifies CASRSSGGNEQFF.

The CDR3 is CASSLGTPVRDDSPLHF. The CDR3 nucleotides are TGTGCCAGCAGCTTAGGGACACCTGTCAGGGACGATTCACCCCTCCACTTT. The rearrangement links TRBV11-1 to TRBJ1-6, with D perhaps matching TRBD1 (5 bases). V was pared by 1 base and J by 8 bases, with 18 bases between. CDR3 length: 17 amino acids. In germline, CDR1 is SGHAT, CDR2 FQDESV (reference sequence).

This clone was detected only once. In DNA, the CDR3 is TGTGCCAGCAGCGTAGCTTGGGCCCGCGATGAGCAGTTCTTC. It encodes CASSVAWARDEQFF. The chain is built from TRBV9 and TRBJ2-1; D uncertain. Germline loops: CDR1 SGDLS, CDR2 YYNGEE. CDR3 length: 14 residues. Trimming left V 0 bases short and J 8 bases short, with 12 bases between.

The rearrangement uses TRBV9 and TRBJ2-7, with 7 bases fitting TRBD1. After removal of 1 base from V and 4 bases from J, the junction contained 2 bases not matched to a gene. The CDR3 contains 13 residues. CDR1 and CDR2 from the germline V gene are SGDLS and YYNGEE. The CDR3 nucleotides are TGTGCCAGCAGCGTAACGGGACAGTACGAGCAGTACTTC. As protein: CASSVTGQYEQYF.

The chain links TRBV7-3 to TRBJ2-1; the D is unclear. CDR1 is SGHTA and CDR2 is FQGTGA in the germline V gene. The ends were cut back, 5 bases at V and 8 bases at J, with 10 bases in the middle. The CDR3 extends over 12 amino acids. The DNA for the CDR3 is TGTGCCAGCAGCCTCGGTCTTGATGAGCAGTTCTTC. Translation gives CASSLGLDEQFF.

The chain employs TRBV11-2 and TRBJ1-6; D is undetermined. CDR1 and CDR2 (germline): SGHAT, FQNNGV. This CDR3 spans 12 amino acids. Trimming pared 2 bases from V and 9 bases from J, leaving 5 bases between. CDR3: CASSLSGSPLHF. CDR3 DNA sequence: TGTGCCAGCAGCTTATCCGGTTCACCCCTCCACTTT.

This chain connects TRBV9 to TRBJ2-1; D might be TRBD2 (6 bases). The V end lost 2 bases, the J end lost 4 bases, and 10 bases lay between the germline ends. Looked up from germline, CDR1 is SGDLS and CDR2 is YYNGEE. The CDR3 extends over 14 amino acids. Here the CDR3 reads CASSVGGEYNEQFF. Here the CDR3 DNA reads TGTGCCAGCAGCGTTGGAGGGGAATACAATGAGCAGTTCTTC.

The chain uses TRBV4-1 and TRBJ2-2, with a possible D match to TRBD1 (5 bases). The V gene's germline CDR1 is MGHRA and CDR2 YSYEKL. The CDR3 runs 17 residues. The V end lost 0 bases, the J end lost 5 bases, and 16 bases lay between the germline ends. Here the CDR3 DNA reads TGCGCCAGCAGCCAAGACTATCTAACAGGAGTAACCGGGGAGCTGTTTTTT. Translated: CASSQDYLTGVTGELFF.

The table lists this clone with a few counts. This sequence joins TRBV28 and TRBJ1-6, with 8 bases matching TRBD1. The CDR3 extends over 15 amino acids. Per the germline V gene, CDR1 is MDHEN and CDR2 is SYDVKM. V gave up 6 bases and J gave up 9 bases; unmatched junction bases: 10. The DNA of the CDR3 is TGTGCCAGCAGGGCGATGACAGGGGAGGGTTCACCCCTCCACTTT. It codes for CASRAMTGEGSPLHF.

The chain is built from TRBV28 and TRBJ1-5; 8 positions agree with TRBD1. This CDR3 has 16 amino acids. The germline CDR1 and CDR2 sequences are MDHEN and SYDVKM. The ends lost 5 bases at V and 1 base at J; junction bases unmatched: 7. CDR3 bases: TGTGCCAGCAGTGTCGAACAGGGGGTGAGCAATCAGCCCCAGCATTTT. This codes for CASSVEQGVSNQPQHF.

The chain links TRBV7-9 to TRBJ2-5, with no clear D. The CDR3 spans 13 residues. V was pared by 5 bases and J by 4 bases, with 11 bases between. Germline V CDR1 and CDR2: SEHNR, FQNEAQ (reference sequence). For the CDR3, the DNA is TGTGCCAGCAGCGGAGATATGCGAGAGACCCAGTACTTC. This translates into CASSGDMRETQYF.

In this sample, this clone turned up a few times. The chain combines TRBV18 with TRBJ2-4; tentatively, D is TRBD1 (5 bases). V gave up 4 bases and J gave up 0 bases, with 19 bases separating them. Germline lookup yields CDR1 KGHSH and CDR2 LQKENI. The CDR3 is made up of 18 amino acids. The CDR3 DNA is TGTGCCAGCTCACGACAACCTACAGGCACGCTAGCCAAAAACATTCAGTACTTC. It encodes CASSRQPTGTLAKNIQYF.

The DNA of the CDR3 is TGTGCCAGCAGGCAGGACGGGCCAGGGGGAACGACAGATACGCAGTATTTT. The encoded protein is CASRQDGPGGTTDTQYF. The genes are TRBV4-2 and TRBJ2-3; TRBD1 agrees at 7 bases. There are 17 residues in the CDR3. Germline V CDR1 and CDR2: LGHNA, YNFKEQ. V trimming: 6 bases; J trimming: 3 bases; junction bases outside the gene matches: 15.

For the CDR3, the DNA is TGTGCCTGGAGTGCGGGACCCTACAATGAGCAGTTCTTC. Its protein product is CAWSAGPYNEQFF. The chain carries TRBV30 and TRBJ2-1; tentatively, D is TRBD1 or TRBD2 (5 bases each). Germline-derived CDR1 and CDR2 are GTSNPN and SVGIG (reference sequence). The CDR3 contains 13 residues. V shed 1 base and J shed 2 bases, with 6 bases lying between them.

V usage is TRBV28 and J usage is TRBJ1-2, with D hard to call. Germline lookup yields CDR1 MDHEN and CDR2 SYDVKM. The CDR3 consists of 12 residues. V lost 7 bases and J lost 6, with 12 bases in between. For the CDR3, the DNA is TGTGCCAGCATGCGGCAGAACCATGGCTACACCTTC. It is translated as CASMRQNHGYTF.